This entry is about one TCR beta chain. This specimen comes from a study of T cell changes during pregnancy in multiple sclerosis. Data came from immunoSEQ multiplex PCR; TCRdb stores just in-frame clones and leaves some out. The table includes around 10,000 clones, approximately 83% detected once. Trimming took off 2 bases at V and 4 bases at J, with 21 bases between the two ends. This CDR3 has 17 amino acids. CDR1 and CDR2 (germline): LGHNA, YNFKEQ. This clonotype was sampled from a female donor in good health, enrolled as a control in a pregnancy study. Sequences were derived from CD8+ T cells from peripheral blood mononuclear cells, sampled in the third trimester of pregnancy. The rearrangement joins TRBV4-2 to TRBJ2-7; D possibly corresponds to TRBD1 (7 bases). The CDR3 is CASSQRGGPGGLYEQYF. CDR3 bases: TGTGCCAGCAGCCAACGGGGTGGACCAGGGGGGCTTTACGAGCAGTACTTC.